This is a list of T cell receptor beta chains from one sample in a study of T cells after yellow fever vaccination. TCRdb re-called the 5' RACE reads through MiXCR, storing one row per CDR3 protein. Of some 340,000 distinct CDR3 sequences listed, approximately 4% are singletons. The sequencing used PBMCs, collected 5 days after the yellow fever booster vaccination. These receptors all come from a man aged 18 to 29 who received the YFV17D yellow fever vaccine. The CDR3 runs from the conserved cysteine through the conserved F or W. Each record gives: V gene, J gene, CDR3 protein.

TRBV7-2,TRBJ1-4,CASSSGLLNEKLFF
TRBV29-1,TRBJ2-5,CSVGFREETQYF
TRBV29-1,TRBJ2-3,CSVPSTRSRTDTQYF
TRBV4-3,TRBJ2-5,CASRVGQRTGTQYF
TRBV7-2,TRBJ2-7,CASSSGWYEQYF
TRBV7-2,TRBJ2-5,CASSSQTRRMETQYF
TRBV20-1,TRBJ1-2,CSVIQVRHGYTF
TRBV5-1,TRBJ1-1,CASSLEGTGTAEAFF
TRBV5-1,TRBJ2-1,CASSLSVRSSYNEQFF
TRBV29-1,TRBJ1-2,CSVDTGEGGYTF
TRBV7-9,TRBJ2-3,CASSPRSVAQYF
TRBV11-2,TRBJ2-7,CASTRDRAYEQYF
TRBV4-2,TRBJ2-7,CASSQPGQVVYEQYF
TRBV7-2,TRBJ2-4,CASSLGAQSGRSKNIQYF
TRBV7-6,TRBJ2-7,CASTRGEGSEQYF
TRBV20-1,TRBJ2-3,CSARDPLIPDTQYF
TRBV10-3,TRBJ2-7,CAISGSGGGGFEQYF
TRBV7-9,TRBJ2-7,CATTTRAAEQYF
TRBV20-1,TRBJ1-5,CSASDATGNQPQHF
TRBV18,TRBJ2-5,CASSPTSDSGGETQYF
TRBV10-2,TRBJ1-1,CASTALRATEAFF
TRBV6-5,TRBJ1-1,CASSTQVDTEAFF
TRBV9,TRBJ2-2,CASSGGVVVFSTGELFF
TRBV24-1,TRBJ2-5,CATSDRGADQETQYF
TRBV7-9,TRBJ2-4,CASSFYGNIQYF
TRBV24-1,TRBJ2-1,CATSATGTDQFF
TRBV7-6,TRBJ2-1,CASSLLGTSGGQWNEQFF
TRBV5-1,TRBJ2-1,CASSNPRGTASYNEQFF
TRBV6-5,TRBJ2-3,CASSYPIDSTDTQYF
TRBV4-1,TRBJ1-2,CASSLQEAANYGYTF
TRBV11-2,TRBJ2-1,CASSPPGLKGHEQFF
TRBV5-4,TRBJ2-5,CASPSSGEGTQYF
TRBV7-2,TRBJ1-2,CASSLILGSPGYTF
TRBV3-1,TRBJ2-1,CASLGGVGEQFF
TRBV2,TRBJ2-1,CASSSRGYNEQFF
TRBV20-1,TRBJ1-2,CSASILGQLYTF
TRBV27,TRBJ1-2,CASSATGDYGYTF
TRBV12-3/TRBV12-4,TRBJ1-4,CASSSISGGKEKLFF
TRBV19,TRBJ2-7,CASSTQGGVEQYF
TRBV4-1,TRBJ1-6,CASSQVGTPQLGSPLHF